This is a list of T cell receptor beta chains from one sample in a study of PD-1 blockade in classical Hodgkin lymphoma. Libraries were prepared by immunoSEQ multiplex PCR; TCRdb keeps only in-frame clonotypes and omits some of them. Of approximately 8,000 clones in the sample, under 90% were seen once. Material: peripheral blood mononuclear cells (PBMCs), obtained at baseline. The receptors here all came from a human donor with classical Hodgkin lymphoma. CDR3s include the opening cysteine and the closing phenylalanine or tryptophan.

v_gene: TRBV19
len: 14
CDR3aa: CASSPGRLAREQYF

v_gene: TRBV27
len: 14
CDR3aa: CASSRGQGYNEQFF

v_gene: TRBV27
len: 14
CDR3aa: CASSLIGRGREQYF

v_gene: TRBV4-3
len: 14
CDR3aa: CASSQDRGSYEQYF

v_gene: TRBV28
len: 13
CDR3aa: CASTLDGLYEQYF

v_gene: TRBV7-2
len: 15
CDR3aa: CASSTTSGVPYEQYF

v_gene: TRBV14
len: 13
CDR3aa: CVSSQRSGNTIYF

v_gene: TRBV7-2
len: 14
CDR3aa: CASGAGPTGLGYTF

v_gene: TRBV2
len: 13
CDR3aa: CASGGAGPSEQFF

v_gene: TRBV11-3
len: 12
CDR3aa: CASSFNSYEQYF

v_gene: TRBV5-5
len: 15
CDR3aa: CASFRPTGTGNTIYF

v_gene: TRBV19
len: 15
CDR3aa: CASSMGVAGNTEAFF

v_gene: TRBV29-1
len: 12
CDR3aa: CSVAPSRETQYF

v_gene: TRBV7-2
len: 12
CDR3aa: CASSLGRGQGDF

v_gene: TRBV27
len: 17
CDR3aa: CASSPGEGRPSYNEQFF

v_gene: TRBV18
len: 18
CDR3aa: CASSPVSNGVHLTGELFF

v_gene: TRBV5-1
len: 14
CDR3aa: CASSSRTGKEKLFF

v_gene: TRBV9
len: 14
CDR3aa: CASSPERFWDEQYF

v_gene: TRBV27
len: 14
CDR3aa: CASSFSGGTYEQYF

v_gene: TRBV27
len: 16
CDR3aa: CASRLNGWGSGEKLFF

v_gene: TRBV7-3
len: 15
CDR3aa: CASSATGVPYNEQFF

v_gene: TRBV5-4
len: 15
CDR3aa: CASSLGTIFHDEQYF

v_gene: TRBV21-1
len: 17
CDR3aa: CASSKKGIVSQVYEQYF

v_gene: TRBV18
len: 17
CDR3aa: CASSPLPTTVAGYEQYF

v_gene: TRBV27
len: 14
CDR3aa: CASSLVGPFYEQYF

v_gene: TRBV7-2
len: 13
CDR3aa: CASSPGVGNTIYF

v_gene: TRBV5-6
len: 15
CDR3aa: CASSLGPSSYNEQFF

v_gene: TRBV7-2
len: 13
CDR3aa: CASSLDTLDTQYF

v_gene: TRBV7-9
len: 15
CDR3aa: CASKSLETGYNEQFF

v_gene: TRBV18
len: 14
CDR3aa: CASSPRDTKSPLHF

v_gene: TRBV6-1
len: 14
CDR3aa: CASRRTGPPYEQYF

v_gene: TRBV6-4
len: 15
CDR3aa: CASSGSSGTTDTQYF

v_gene: TRBV30
len: 11
CDR3aa: CAWGALETQYF

v_gene: TRBV7-2
len: 16
CDR3aa: CASSRSRSVGTDTQYF

v_gene: TRBV4-1
len: 17
CDR3aa: CASSHDLKRPRGLGYTF

v_gene: TRBV10-3
len: 12
CDR3aa: CAISESNYEQYF

v_gene: TRBV2
len: 17
CDR3aa: CVSSRGLAGGLRNEQFF

v_gene: TRBV5-1
len: 12
CDR3aa: CASSLTNNEQFF

v_gene: TRBV7-2
len: 16
CDR3aa: CASTRGRGRMDYGYTF

v_gene: TRBV13
len: 14
CDR3aa: CASSFSDSSYEQYF

v_gene: TRBV18
len: 12
CDR3aa: CASSPFTGEAFF